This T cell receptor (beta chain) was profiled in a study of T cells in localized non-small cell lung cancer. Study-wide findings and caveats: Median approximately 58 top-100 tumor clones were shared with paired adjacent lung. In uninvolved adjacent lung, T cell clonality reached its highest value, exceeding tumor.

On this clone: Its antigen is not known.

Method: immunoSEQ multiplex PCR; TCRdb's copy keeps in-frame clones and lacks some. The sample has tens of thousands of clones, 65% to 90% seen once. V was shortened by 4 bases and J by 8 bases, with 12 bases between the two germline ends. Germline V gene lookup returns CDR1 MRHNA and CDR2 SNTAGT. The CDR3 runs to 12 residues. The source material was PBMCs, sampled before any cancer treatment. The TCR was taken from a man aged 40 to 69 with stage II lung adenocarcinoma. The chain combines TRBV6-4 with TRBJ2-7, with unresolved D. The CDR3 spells CASSAVGNKQYF. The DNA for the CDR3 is TGTGCCAGCAGTGCGGTCGGCAACAAGCAGTACTTC.